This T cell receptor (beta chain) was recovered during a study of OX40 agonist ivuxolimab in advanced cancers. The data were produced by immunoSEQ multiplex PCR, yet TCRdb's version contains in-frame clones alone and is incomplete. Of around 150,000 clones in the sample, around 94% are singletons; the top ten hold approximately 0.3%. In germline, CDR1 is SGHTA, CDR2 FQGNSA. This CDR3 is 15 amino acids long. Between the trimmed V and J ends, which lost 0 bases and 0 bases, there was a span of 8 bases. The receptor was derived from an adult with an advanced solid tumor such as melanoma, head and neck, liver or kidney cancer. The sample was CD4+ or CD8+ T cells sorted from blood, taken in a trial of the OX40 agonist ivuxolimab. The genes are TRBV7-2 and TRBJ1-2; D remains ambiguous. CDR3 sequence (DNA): TGTGCCAGCAGCTTAGCTCTCCTAGCTAACTATGGCTACACCTTC. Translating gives CASSLALLANYGYTF. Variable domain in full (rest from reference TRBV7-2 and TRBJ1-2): GAGVSQSPSNKVTEKGKDVELRCDPISGHTALYWYRQSLGQGLEFLIYFQGNSAPDKSGLPSDRFSAERTGGSVSTLTIQRTQQEDSAVYLCASSLALLANYGYTFGSGTRLTVV.